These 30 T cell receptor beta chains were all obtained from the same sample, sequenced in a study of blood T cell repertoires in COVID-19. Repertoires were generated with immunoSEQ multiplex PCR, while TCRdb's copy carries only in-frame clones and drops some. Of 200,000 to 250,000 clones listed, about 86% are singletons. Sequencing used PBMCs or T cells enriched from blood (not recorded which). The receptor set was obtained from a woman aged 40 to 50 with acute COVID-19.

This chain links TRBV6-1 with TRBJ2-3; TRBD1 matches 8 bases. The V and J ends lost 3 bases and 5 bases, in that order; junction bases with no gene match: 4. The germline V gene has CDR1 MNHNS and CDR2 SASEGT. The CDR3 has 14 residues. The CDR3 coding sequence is TGTGCCAGCAGTGACGGACAGGGACTAGATACGCAGTATTTT. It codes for CASSDGQGLDTQYF.

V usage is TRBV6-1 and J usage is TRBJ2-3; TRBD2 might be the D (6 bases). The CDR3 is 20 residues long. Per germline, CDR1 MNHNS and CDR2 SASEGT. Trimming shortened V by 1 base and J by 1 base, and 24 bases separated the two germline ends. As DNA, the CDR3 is TGTGCCAGCAGTGAAGTCCCACCGGGGGTTATAGGGCGCGGCACAGATACGCAGTATTTT. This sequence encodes CASSEVPPGVIGRGTDTQYF.

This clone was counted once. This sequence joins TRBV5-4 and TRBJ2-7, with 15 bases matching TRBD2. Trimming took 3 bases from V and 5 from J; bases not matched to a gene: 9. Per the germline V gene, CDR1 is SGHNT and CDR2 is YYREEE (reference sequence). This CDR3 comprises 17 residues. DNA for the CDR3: TGTGCCAGCAGCTCACCGGGACTAGCGGGAGGATCCCACGAGCAGTACTTC. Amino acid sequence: CASSSPGLAGGSHEQYF.

The CDR3 nucleotides are TGTGCCAGCAGCGCCGGGGGAGGGAGGGCAGTAACTGAAGCTTTCTTT. Translated, it gives CASSAGGGRAVTEAFF. The chain uses TRBV5-4 and TRBJ1-1, with D maybe TRBD1 (5 bases). The germline gives CDR1 SGHNT, CDR2 YYREEE (reference sequence). The CDR3 loop spans 16 amino acids. The V end lost 4 bases, the J end lost 5 bases, and 21 bases lay between the germline ends. The full variable domain, completed using reference TRBV5-4 and TRBJ1-1, is ETGVTQSPTHLIKTRGQQVTLRCSSQSGHNTVSWYQQALGQGPQFIFQYYREEENGRGNFPPRFSGLQFPNYSSELNVNALELDDSALYLCASSAGGGRAVTEAFFGQGTRLTVV.

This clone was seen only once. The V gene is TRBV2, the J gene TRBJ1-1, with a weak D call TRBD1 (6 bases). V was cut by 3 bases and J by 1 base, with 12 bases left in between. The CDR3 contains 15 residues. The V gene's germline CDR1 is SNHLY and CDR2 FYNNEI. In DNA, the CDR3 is TGTGCCAGCAGTGATGGGCTCAGGGGGAACACTGAAGCTTTCTTT. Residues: CASSDGLRGNTEAFF. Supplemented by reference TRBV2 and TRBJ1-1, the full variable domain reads EPEVTQTPSHQVTQMGQEVILRCVPISNHLYFYWYRQILGQKVEFLVSFYNNEISEKSEIFDDQFSVERPDGSNFTLKIRSTKLEDSAMYFCASSDGLRGNTEAFFGQGTRLTVV.

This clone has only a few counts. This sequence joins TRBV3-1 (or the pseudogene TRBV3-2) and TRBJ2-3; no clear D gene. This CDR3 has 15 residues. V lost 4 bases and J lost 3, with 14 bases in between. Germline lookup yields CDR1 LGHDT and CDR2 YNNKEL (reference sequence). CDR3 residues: CASSRSPERTDTQYF. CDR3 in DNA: TGTGCCAGCAGCCGCTCACCCGAGAGGACAGATACGCAGTATTTT.

The CDR3 protein is CASSLGSFGRTDTQYF. The CDR3 DNA follows: TGCGCCAGCAGCTTGGGGTCCTTCGGGAGAACAGATACGCAGTATTTT. This rearrangement joins TRBV5-1 to TRBJ2-3, with D possibly matching TRBD2 (6 bases). Germline lookup yields CDR1 SGHRS and CDR2 YFSETQ. With 0 bases removed from V and 3 bases from J, the gap between germline ends came to 14 bases. This CDR3 spans 16 amino acids.

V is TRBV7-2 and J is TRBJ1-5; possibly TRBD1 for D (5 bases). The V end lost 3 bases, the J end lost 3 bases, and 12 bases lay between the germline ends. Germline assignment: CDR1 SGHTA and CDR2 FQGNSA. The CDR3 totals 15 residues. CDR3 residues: CASSFQGFNNQPQHF. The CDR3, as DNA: TGTGCCAGCAGCTTTCAGGGATTTAACAATCAGCCCCAGCATTTT.

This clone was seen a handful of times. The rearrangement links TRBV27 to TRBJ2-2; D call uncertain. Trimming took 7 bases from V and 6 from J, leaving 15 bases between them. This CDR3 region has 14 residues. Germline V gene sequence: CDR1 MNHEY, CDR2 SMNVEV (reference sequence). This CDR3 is CASTPAGLAGELFF. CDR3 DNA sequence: TGTGCCAGCACCCCCGCCGGTCTGGCCGGGGAGCTGTTTTTT.

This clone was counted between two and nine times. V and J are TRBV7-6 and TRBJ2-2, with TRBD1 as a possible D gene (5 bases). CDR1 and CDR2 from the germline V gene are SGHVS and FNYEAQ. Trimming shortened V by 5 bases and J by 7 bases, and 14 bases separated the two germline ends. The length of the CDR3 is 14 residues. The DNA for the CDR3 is TGTGCCAGCAGCCCCACCCAGGGTTACGGGGAGCTGTTTTTT. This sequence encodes CASSPTQGYGELFF.

DNA for the CDR3: TGTGCCAGCGCTAGGGACACCTGGATTAGCACAGATACGCAGTATTTT. Encoded protein: CASARDTWISTDTQYF. This rearrangement joins TRBV27 to TRBJ2-3; TRBD1 is a possible D gene (6 bases). The CDR3 spans 16 residues. Germline V CDR1 and CDR2: MNHEY, SMNVEV (reference sequence). V gave up 8 bases and J gave up 0 bases, with 18 bases separating them.

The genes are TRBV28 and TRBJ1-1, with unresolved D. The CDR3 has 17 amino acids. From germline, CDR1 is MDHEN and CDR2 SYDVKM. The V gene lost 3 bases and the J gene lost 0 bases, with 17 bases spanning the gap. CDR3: CASSFGRRWGVNTEAFF. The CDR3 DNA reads TGTGCCAGCAGTTTCGGGCGGAGGTGGGGAGTGAACACTGAAGCTTTCTTT.

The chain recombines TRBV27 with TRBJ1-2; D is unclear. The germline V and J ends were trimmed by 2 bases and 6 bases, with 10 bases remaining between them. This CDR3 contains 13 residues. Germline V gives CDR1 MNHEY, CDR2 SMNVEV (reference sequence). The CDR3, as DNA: TGTGCCAGCAGTTTAGGCAGGCTGGATGGCTACACCTTC. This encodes CASSLGRLDGYTF.

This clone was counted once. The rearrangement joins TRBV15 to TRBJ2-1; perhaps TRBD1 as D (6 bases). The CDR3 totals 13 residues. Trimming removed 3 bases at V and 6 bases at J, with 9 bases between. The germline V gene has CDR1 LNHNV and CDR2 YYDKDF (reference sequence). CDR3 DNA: TGTGCCACCAGCAGGATAGGGGGCAATGAGCAGTTCTTC. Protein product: CATSRIGGNEQFF.

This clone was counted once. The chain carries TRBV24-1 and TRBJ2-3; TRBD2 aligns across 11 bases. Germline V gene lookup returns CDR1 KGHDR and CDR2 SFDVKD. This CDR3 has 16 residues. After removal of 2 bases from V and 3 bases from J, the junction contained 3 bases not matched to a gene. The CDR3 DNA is TGTGCCACCAGTGATTCGACTAGCGGGAAGACAGATACGCAGTATTTT. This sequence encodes CATSDSTSGKTDTQYF.

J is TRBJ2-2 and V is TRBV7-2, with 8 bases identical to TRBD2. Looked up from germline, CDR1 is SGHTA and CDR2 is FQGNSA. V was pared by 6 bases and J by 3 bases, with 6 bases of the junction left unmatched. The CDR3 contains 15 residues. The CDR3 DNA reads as TGTGCCAGCAGTCTGATAGCGGGATACACCGGGGAGCTGTTTTTT. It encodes CASSLIAGYTGELFF.

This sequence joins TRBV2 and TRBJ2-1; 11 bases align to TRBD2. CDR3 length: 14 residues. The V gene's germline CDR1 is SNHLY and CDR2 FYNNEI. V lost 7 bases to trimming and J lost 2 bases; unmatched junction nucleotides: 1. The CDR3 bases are TGTGCCAGCAAGACTAGCGGGGCCTACAATGAGCAGTTCTTC. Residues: CASKTSGAYNEQFF.

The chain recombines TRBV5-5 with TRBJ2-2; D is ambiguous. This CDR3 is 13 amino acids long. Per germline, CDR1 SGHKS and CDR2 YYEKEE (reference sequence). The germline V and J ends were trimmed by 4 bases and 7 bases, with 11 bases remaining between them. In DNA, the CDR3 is TGTGCCAGCAGCCCCTTCCCCCGCGGGGAGCTGTTTTTT. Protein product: CASSPFPRGELFF.

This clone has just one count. Here the CDR3 DNA reads TGTGCCACCAGCAGAGATTCAGCGGGAGGGTACAATGAGCAGTTCTTC. This translates into CATSRDSAGGYNEQFF. This chain uses TRBV15 with TRBJ2-1; 10 bases match TRBD2. CDR3 length: 16 amino acids. J lost 4 bases, V lost 0 bases, and 3 bases had no gene match. The V gene's germline CDR1 is LNHNV and CDR2 YYDKDF (reference sequence).

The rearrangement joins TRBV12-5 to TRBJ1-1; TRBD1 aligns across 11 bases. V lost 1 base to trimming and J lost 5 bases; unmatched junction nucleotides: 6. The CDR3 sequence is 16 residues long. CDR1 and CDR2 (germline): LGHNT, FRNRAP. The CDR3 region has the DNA TGTGCTAGTGGTTTGGACTCTCGGGACAGGGGGACTGAAGCTTTCTTT. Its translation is CASGLDSRDRGTEAFF.

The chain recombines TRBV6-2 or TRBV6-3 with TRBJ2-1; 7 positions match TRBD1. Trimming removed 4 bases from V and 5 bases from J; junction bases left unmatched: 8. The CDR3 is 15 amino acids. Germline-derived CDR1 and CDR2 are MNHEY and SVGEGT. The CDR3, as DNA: TGTGCCAGCAGTTTCTCCGGGACAGTTAACAATGAGCAGTTCTTC. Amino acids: CASSFSGTVNNEQFF.

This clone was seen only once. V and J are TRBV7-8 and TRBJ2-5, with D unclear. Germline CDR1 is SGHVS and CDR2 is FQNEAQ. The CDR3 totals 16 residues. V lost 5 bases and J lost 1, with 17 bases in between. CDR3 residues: CASSNRRSVSQETQYF. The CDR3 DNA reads TGTGCCAGCAGCAATCGAAGATCCGTTAGCCAAGAGACCCAGTACTTC.

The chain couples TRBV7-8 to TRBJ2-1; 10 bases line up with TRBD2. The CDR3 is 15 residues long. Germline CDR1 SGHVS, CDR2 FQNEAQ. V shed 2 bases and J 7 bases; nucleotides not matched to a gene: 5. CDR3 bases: TGTGCCAGCAGCTTAAAAGCGGGAGGGCGAAATGAGCAGTTCTTC. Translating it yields CASSLKAGGRNEQFF. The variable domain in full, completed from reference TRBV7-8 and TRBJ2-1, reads GAGVSQSPRYKVAKRGQDVALRCDPISGHVSLFWYQQALGQGPEFLTYFQNEAQLDKSGLPSDRFFAERPEGSVSTLKIQRTQQEDSAVYLCASSLKAGGRNEQFFGPGTRLTVL.

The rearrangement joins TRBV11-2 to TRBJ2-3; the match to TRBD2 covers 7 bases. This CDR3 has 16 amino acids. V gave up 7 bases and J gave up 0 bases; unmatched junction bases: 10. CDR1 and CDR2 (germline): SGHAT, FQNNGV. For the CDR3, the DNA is TGTGCCAGCACCGAGGGCCTGACTAGCAGCACAGATACGCAGTATTTT. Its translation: CASTEGLTSSTDTQYF.

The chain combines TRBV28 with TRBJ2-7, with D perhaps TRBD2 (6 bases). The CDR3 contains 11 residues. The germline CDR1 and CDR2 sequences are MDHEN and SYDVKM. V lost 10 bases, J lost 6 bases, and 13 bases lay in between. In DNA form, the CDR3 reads TGTGCCACTGGAGGGTTGGGCGAGCAGTACTTC. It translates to CATGGLGEQYF.

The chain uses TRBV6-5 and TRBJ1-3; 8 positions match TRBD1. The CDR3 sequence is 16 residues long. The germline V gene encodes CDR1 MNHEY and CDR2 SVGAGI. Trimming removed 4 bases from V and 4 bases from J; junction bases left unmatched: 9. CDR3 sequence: CASSWGGRGHGNTIYF. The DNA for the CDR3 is TGTGCCAGCAGTTGGGGCGGCAGGGGGCACGGAAACACCATATATTTT.

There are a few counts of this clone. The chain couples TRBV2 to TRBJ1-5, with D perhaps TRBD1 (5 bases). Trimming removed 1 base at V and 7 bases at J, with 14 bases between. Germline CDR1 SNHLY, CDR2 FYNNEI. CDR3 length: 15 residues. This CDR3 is CASSEGTRFGQPQHF. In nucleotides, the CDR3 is TGTGCCAGCAGTGAAGGGACACGGTTCGGACAGCCCCAGCATTTT. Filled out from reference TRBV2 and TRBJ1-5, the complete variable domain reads EPEVTQTPSHQVTQMGQEVILRCVPISNHLYFYWYRQILGQKVEFLVSFYNNEISEKSEIFDDQFSVERPDGSNFTLKIRSTKLEDSAMYFCASSEGTRFGQPQHFGDGTRLSIL.

CDR3 in DNA: TGTGCCAGCTCCGTTTCCTCCCTCTTGGATACGCAGTATTTT. This translates into CASSVSSLLDTQYF. The gene calls are TRBV18 and TRBJ2-3; D is ambiguous. Trimming took off 6 bases at V and 6 bases at J, with 16 bases between the two ends. The CDR3 runs to 14 residues. The germline V gene encodes CDR1 KGHSH and CDR2 LQKENI.

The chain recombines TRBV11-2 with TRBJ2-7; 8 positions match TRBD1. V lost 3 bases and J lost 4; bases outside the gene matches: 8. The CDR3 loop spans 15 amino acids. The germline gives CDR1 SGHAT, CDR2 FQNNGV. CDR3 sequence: CASSFAGTGLYEQYF. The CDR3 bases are TGTGCCAGCAGCTTCGCCGGGACAGGCCTTTACGAGCAGTACTTC.

CDR3 nucleotides: TGTGCCAGCAGCCCAATGGCGAGCGGGAGGAACAATGAGCAGTTCTTC. This translates into CASSPMASGRNNEQFF. The rearrangement uses TRBV7-3 and TRBJ2-1, with 9 bases aligning to TRBD2. Germline V CDR1 and CDR2: SGHTA, FQGTGA. The CDR3 totals 16 residues. Trimming cost V 5 bases and J 5 bases; bases outside gene matches: 10.